One T cell receptor beta chain is described in this entry. The target antigen is unknown. The CDR3 is made up of 15 amino acids. Per germline, CDR1 SGHRS and CDR2 YFSETQ. This specimen belongs to a study of cytomegalovirus exposure and HLA in healthy donors. Study-level points and caveats: Reports credit the classifier with highly specific, highly sensitive diagnosis of cytomegalovirus status.

In the PCR, 60 Vbeta and 13 Jbeta primers were used. Using immunoSEQ multiplex PCR, the repertoire was profiled, and TCRdb retains in-frame clones only, with some absent. Of roughly 98,000 clones detected, approximately 60% appear once; the ten largest clones hold around 5.5%. The sample comprised PBMCs. J is TRBJ2-5 and V is TRBV5-1, with TRBD1 matching 8 bases. The end of the DNA fits TRBJ2-7 better, so the J call may be wrong. The receptor was derived from a woman in her twenties or thirties in good health and CMV-seropositive. The chain's CDR3 is CASSRTGTGYDEQYF. Here the CDR3 DNA reads TGCGCCAGCAGCCGCACCGGGACAGGATACGACGAGCAGTACTTC.